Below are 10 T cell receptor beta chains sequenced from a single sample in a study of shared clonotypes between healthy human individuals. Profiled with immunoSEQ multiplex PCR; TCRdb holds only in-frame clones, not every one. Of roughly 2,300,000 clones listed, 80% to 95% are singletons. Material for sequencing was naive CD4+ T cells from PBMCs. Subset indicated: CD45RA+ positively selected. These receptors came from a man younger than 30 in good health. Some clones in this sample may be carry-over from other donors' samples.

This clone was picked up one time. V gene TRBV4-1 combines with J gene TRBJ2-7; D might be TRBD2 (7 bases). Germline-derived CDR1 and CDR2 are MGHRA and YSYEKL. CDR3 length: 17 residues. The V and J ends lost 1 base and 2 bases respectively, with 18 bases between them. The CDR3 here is CASSQGPRGARTYEQYF. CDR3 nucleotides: TGCGCCAGCAGCCAAGGGCCCCGGGGGGCTCGGACCTACGAGCAGTACTTC.

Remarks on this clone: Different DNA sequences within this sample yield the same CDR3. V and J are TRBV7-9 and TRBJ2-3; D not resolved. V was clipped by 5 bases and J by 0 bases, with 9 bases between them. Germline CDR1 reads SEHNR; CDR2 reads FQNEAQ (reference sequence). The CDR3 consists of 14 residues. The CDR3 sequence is CASSPRRSTDTQYF. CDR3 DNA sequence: TGTGCCAGCAGCCCAAGACGTAGCACAGATACGCAGTATTTT.

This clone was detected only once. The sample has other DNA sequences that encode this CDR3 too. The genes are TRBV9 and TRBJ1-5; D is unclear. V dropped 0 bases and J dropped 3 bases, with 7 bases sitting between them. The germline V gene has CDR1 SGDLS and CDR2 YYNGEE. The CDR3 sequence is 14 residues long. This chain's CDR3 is CASSVGQTNQPQHF. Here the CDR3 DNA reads TGTGCCAGCAGCGTAGGGCAGACCAATCAGCCCCAGCATTTT.

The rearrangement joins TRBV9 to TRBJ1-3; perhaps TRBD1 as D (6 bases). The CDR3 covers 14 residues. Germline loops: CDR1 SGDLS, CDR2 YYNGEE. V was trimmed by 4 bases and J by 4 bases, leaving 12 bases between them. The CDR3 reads CASSRQGWGNTIYF. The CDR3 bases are TGTGCCAGCAGCCGCCAGGGGTGGGGAAACACCATATATTTT. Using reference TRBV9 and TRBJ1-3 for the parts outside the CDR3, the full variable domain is DSGVTQTPKHLITATGQRVTLRCSPRSGDLSVYWYQQSLDQGLQFLIQYYNGEERAKGNILERFSAQQFPDLHSELNLSSLELGDSALYFCASSRQGWGNTIYFGEGSWLTVV.

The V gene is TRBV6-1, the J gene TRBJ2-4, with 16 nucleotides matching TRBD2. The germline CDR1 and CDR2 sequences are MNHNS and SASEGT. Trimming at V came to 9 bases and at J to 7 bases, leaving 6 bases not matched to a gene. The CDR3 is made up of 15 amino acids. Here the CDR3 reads CASRGLAGGPNIQYF. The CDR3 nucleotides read TGTGCCAGTAGGGGACTAGCGGGAGGGCCGAACATTCAGTACTTC.

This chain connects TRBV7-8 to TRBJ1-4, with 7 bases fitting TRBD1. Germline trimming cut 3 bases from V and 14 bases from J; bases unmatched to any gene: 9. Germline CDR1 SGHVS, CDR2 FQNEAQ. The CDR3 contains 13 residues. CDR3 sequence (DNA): TGTGCCAGCAGCTTGCCATCACGGGACAGCCTGTTTTTT. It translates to CASSLPSRDSLFF. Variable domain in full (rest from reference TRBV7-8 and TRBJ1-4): GAGVSQSPRYKVAKRGQDVALRCDPISGHVSLFWYQQALGQGPEFLTYFQNEAQLDKSGLPSDRFFAERPEGSVSTLKIQRTQQEDSAVYLCASSLPSRDSLFFGSGTQLSVL.

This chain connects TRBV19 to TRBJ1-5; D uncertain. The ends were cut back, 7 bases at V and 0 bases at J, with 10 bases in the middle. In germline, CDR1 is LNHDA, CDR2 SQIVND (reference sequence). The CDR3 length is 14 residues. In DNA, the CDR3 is TGTGCCAGTAAGGCCTTAGATAGCAATCAGCCCCAGCATTTT. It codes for CASKALDSNQPQHF.

The CDR3 is CATSRNPVGTRNEQFF. DNA for the CDR3: TGTGCCACCAGCAGAAACCCGGTGGGGACAAGGAATGAGCAGTTCTTC. V is TRBV15 and J is TRBJ2-1; a weak D match, TRBD1 (6 bases). The V and J ends lost 2 bases and 7 bases respectively, with 18 bases between them. The CDR3 length is 16 residues. Per the germline V gene, CDR1 is LNHNV and CDR2 is YYDKDF (reference sequence).

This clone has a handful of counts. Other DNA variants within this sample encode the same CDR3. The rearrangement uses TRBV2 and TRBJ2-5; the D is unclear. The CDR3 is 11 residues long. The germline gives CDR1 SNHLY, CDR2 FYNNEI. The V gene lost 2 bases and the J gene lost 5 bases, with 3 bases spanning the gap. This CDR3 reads CASSEYETQYF. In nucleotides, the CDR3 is TGTGCCAGCAGTGAATACGAGACCCAGTACTTC.

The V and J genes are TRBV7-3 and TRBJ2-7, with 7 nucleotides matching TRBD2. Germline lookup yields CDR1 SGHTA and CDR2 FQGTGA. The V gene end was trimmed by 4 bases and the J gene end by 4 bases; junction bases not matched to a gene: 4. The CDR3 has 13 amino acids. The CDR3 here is CASSSQAGYEQYF. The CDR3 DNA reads TGTGCCAGCAGCTCCCAAGCGGGGTACGAGCAGTACTTC. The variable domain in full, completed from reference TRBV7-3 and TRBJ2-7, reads GAGVSQTPSNKVTEKGKYVELRCDPISGHTALYWYRQSLGQGPEFLIYFQGTGAADDSGLPNDRFFAVRPEGSVSTLKIQRTERGDSAVYLCASSSQAGYEQYFGPGTRLTVT.